Below are 12 T cell receptor beta chains sequenced from a single sample in a study of T cells expressing NK-cell markers. TCRdb reprocessed the 5' RACE reads, keeping one entry per CDR3 protein, no DNA. The table counts around 180,000 distinct CDR3 sequences; 20% to 25% lies in the top ten. The sample comprised blood T cells: a sorted CD56 or NKG2C T cell subset, CD4+ or CD8+ T cells, or bulk PBMC T cells (not recorded which). These receptors all stem from a man between 18 and 69 years old in good health.

The chain carries TRBV9 and TRBJ2-1. Per germline, CDR1 SGDLS and CDR2 YYNGEE. The CDR3 runs to 18 residues. CDR3 protein: CASSVGPKHRGAYNEQFF.

The chain joins TRBV4-1 to TRBJ2-7. Germline V gene data show CDR1 as MGHRA and CDR2 as YSYEKL. The CDR3 spans 14 residues. CDR3: CASSQGLLSYEQYF.

The genes are TRBV5-1 and TRBJ2-2; absent DNA, TCRdb's TRBD1 call cannot be checked. CDR1 and CDR2 from the germline V gene are SGHRS and YFSETQ. The CDR3 has 15 residues. CDR3 region: CASSLSGEETGELFF.

The rearrangement links TRBV11-2 to TRBJ2-3; TCRdb's D call, TRBD1, is unchecked because there is no DNA. The CDR3 extends over 16 amino acids. CDR1 SGHAT and CDR2 FQNNGV come from the germline V gene. Here the CDR3 reads CASSSTLATRTDTQYF.

CDR3 region: CASSQDTPLNEQFF. V and J are TRBV14 and TRBJ2-1. CDR3 size: 14 residues. The germline gives CDR1 SGHDN, CDR2 FVKESK.

The chain is built from TRBV7-8 and TRBJ2-3; with no DNA, the TCRdb D assignment of TRBD2 cannot be verified. Germline loops: CDR1 SGHVS, CDR2 FQNEAQ. The CDR3 sequence is 15 residues long. CDR3: CASSSSTGGTDTQYF.

The chain employs TRBV20-1 and TRBJ1-5. CDR1 and CDR2 from the germline V gene are DFQATT and SNEGSKA (reference sequence). The CDR3 has 14 residues. The CDR3 sequence is CSARLSGFKQPQHF.

J is TRBJ2-2 and V is TRBV9. CDR1 SGDLS and CDR2 YYNGEE come from the germline V gene. The CDR3 loop spans 15 amino acids. CDR3 loop: CASSPGVANTGELFF.

V usage is TRBV27 and J usage is TRBJ2-7; the TRBD1 assignment by TCRdb is unverifiable without DNA. This CDR3 has 15 amino acids. CDR1 and CDR2 (germline): MNHEY, SMNVEV (reference sequence). CDR3 amino acids: CASRVTGTGANEQYF.

The J gene is TRBJ2-1, the V gene TRBV9; the D call from TCRdb, TRBD1, cannot be confirmed without DNA. The CDR3 has 14 amino acids. Per the germline V gene, CDR1 is SGDLS and CDR2 is YYNGEE. The CDR3 is CASNTGPSNNEQFF.

The chain recombines TRBV28 with TRBJ2-1; the D call from TCRdb, TRBD1, cannot be confirmed without DNA. Germline CDR1 MDHEN, CDR2 SYDVKM. CDR3 length equals 16 residues. CDR3 region: CASSPRAEPTDNEQFF.

The CDR3 loop reads CSARGFRGTDTQYF. The genes are TRBV20-1 and TRBJ2-3. The CDR3 sequence is 14 residues long. Germline V gives CDR1 DFQATT, CDR2 SNEGSKA (reference sequence).